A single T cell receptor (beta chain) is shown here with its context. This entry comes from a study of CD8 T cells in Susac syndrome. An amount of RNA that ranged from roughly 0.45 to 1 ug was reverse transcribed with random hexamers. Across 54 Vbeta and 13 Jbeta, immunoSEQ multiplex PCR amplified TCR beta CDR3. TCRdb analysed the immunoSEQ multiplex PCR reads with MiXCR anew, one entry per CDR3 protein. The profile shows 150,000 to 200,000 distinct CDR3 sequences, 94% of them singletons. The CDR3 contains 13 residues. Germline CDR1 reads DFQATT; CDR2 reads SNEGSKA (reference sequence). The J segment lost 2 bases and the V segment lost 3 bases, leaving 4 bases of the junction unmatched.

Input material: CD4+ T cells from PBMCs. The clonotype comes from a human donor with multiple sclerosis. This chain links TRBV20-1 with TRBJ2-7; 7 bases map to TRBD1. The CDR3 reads CSARDRNTYEQYF. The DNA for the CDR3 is TGCAGTGCTAGGGACAGGAACACCTACGAGCAGTACTTC.